This T cell receptor beta chain emerged from a study of blood T cell repertoires in COVID-19. Study-wide background: Acute-phase and convalescent COVID-19 samples originated in the United States, Italy and Spain. PBMCs, B-cell-depleted T cells, or T cells provided the cDNA or gDNA that made up the material.

Original processing methods: Reference gene primer amplification gave nucleated cell count estimates. Assay used: immunoSEQ multiplex PCR; TCRdb lists only in-frame clones, some missing. V, J and clone size are those of that table, while D and trimming were read from the DNA. This sample carries fewer than 40,000 clones, roughly 90% of them seen once, and the ten largest clones take roughly an eighth. Deletions cut 4 bases from V and 0 bases from J, with 10 bases between. The CDR3 is made up of 14 amino acids. Germline CDR1 reads LGHDT; CDR2 reads YNNKEL (reference sequence). This TCR was recovered from a human donor in a cohort sampled during active COVID-19. The chain uses TRBV3-1 (or the pseudogene TRBV3-2) and TRBJ2-7; D possibly corresponds to TRBD2 (5 bases). Sequencing was performed on peripheral blood. The CDR3 is CASSLSGSSYEQYF. CDR3 DNA sequence: TGTGCCAGCAGCCTCTCGGGGAGCTCCTACGAGCAGTACTTC.